The clone carrying this TCR beta chain was counted at least ten times. Antigen specificity is unknown. A single record per CDR3 protein comes from TCRdb applying MiXCR to the PCR reads. The sample records over 550,000 distinct CDR3 sequences, 25% being singletons. A CD8+CD4-CCR7+CD45RA+ gate was used to sort naive CD8 T cells. This sample was included in a study of molecular identifiers for immune sequencing clone quantification. Study details: Replicate runs used RNA from about 19,000 or 110,000 naive CD8 cells, which was split five ways into aliquots, and four of those aliquots were then sequenced. Regarding the study as a whole: Over 99% of CMV-specific effector molecules, but under 1% of naive ones, were in clones above 20 copies. Same-barcode identical TCR molecules could make highly expanded clones look smaller than they are.

CDR1 is SEHNR and CDR2 is FQNEAQ in the germline V gene (reference sequence). The CDR3 covers 15 residues. Between the trimmed V and J ends, which lost 5 bases and 0 bases, there was a span of 14 bases. The sequenced material came from naive CD8+ T cells from blood, with Jurkat cell RNA spiked in. As to subset: FACS-sorted CD8+CD4-CCR7+CD45RA+ naive T cells. This TCR derives from a human donor in good health. Some libraries in this study had Jurkat cell RNA spiked in. The J gene is TRBJ2-7, the V gene TRBV7-9; D not certain. The CDR3: CASSPGPLNSYEQYF. CDR3 nucleotides: TGTGCCAGCAGCCCGGGCCCTTTGAACTCCTACGAGCAGTACTTC. Drawing the rest from reference TRBV7-9 and TRBJ2-7, the complete variable domain is DTGVSQNPRHKITKRGQNVTFRCDPISEHNRLYWYRQTLGQGPEFLTYFQNEAQLEKSRLLSDRFSAERPKGSFSTLEIQRTEQGDSAMYLCASSPGPLNSYEQYFGPGTRLTVT.